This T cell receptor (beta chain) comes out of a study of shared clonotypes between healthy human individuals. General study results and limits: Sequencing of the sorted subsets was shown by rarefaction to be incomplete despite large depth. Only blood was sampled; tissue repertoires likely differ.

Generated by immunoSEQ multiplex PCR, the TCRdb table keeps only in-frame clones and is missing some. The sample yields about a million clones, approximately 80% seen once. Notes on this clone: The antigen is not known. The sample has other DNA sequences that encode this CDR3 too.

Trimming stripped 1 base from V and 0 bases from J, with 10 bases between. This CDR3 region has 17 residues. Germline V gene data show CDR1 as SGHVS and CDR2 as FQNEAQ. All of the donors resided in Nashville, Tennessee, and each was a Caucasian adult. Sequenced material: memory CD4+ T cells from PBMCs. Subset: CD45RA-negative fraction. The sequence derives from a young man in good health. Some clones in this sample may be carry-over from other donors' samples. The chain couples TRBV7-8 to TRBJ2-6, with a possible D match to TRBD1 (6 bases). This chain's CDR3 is CASSLVGQSSGANVLTF. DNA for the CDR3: TGTGCCAGCAGCTTAGTAGGACAGAGCTCTGGGGCCAACGTCCTGACTTTC.